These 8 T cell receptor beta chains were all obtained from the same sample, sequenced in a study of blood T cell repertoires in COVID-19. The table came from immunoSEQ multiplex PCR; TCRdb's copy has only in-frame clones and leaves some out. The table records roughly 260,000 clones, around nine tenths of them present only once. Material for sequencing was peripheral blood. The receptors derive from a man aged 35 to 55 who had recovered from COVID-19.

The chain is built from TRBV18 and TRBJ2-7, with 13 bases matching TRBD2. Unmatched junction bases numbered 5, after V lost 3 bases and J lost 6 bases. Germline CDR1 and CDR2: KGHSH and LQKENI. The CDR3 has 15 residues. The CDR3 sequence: CASSPGTSGIGEQYF. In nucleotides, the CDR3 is TGTGCCAGCTCACCCGGGACTAGCGGGATAGGCGAGCAGTACTTC.

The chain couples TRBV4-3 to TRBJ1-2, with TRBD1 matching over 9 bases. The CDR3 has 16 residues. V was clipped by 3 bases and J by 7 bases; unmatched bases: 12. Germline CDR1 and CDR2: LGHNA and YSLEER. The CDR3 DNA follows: TGCGCCAGCAGCCATGCTGGACAGGGGCTAGGGAGTGGCTACACCTTC. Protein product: CASSHAGQGLGSGYTF.

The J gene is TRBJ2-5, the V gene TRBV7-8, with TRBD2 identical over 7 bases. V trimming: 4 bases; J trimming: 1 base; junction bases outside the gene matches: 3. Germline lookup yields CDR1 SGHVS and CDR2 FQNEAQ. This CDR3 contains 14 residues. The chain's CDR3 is CASSSKRGQETQYF. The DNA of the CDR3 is TGTGCCAGCAGCTCAAAGCGGGGCCAAGAGACCCAGTACTTC.

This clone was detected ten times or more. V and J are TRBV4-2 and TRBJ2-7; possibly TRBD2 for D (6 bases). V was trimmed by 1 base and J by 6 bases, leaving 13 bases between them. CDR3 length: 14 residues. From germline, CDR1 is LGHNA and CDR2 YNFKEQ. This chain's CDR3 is CASSQAEGRVEQYF. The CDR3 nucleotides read TGTGCCAGCAGCCAAGCGGAGGGTAGGGTCGAGCAGTACTTC.

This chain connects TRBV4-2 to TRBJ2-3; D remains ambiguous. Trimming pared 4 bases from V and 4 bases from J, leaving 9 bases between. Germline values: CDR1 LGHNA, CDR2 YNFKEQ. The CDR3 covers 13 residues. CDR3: CASSPSSPDTQYF. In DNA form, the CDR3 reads TGTGCCAGCAGCCCTTCGTCCCCAGATACGCAGTATTTT.

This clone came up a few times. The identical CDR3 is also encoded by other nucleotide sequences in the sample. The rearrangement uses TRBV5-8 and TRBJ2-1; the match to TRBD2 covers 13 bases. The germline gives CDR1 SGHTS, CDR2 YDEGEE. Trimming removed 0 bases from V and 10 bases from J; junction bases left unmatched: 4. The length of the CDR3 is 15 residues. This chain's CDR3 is CASSLGLAGGHEQFF. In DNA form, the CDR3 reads TGTGCCAGCAGCTTGGGACTAGCGGGGGGCCACGAGCAGTTCTTC.

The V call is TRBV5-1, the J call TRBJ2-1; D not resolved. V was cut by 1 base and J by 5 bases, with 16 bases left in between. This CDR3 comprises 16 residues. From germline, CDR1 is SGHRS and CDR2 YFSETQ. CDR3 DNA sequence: TGCGCCAGCAGCTTGTCCACCCTCTCGGAGAACAATGAGCAGTTCTTC. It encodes CASSLSTLSENNEQFF.

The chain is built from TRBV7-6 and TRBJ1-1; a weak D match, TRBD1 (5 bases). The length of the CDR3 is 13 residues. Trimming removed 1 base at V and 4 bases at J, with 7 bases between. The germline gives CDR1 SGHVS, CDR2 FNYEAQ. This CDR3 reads CASSLGQGTEAFF. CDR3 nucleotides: TGTGCCAGCAGCTTAGGGCAGGGCACTGAAGCTTTCTTT.